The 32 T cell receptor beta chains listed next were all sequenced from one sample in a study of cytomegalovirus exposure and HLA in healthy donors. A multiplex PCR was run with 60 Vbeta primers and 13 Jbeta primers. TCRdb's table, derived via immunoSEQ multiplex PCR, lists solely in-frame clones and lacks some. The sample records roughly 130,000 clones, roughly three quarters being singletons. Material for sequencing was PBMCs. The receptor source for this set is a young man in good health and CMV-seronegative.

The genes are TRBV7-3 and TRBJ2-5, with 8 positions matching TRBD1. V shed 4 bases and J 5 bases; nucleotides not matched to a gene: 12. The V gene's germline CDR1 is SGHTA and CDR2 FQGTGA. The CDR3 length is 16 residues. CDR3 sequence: CASSSVDRGGLETQYF. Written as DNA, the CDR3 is TGTGCCAGCAGCTCGGTCGACAGGGGAGGACTGGAGACCCAGTACTTC.

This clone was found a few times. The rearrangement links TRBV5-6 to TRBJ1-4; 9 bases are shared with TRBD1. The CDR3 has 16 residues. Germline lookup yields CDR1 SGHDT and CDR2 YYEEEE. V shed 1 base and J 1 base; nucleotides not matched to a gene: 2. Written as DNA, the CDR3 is TGTGCCAGCAGCTTGACAGGGGGCGGAACTAATGAAAAACTGTTTTTT. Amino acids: CASSLTGGGTNEKLFF.

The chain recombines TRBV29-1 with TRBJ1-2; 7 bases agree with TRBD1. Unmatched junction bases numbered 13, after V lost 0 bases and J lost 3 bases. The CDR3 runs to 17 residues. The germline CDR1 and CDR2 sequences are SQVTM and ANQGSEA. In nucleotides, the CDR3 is TGCAGCGTTGAAGATCCATCGTCGGGACAGAGCTACTATGGCTACACCTTC. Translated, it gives CSVEDPSSGQSYYGYTF.

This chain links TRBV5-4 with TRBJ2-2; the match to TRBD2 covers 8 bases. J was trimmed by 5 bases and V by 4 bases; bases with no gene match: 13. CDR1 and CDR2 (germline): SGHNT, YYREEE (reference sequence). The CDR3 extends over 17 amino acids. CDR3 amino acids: CASSLRGGRRGTGELFF. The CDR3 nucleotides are TGTGCCAGCAGCCTCCGCGGGGGGCGCCGAGGGACCGGGGAGCTGTTTTTT.

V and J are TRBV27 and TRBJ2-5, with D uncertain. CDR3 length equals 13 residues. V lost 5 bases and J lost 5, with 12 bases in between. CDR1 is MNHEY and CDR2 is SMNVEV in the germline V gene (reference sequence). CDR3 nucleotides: TGTGCCAGCAGTCCCCCGAGTCGGGAGACCCAGTACTTC. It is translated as CASSPPSRETQYF.

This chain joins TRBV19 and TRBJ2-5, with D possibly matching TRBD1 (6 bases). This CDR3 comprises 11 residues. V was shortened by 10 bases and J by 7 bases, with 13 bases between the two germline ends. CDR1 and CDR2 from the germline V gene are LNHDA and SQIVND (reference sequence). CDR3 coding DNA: TGTGCCACCACAGGGTTGGGGACCCAGTACTTC. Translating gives CATTGLGTQYF.

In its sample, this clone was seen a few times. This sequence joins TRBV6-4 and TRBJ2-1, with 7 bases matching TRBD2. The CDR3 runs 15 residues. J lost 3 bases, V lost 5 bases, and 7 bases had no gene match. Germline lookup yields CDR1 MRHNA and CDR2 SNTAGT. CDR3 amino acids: CASSYDGGNYNEQFF. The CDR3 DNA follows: TGTGCCAGCAGTTACGACGGGGGGAACTACAATGAGCAGTTCTTC.

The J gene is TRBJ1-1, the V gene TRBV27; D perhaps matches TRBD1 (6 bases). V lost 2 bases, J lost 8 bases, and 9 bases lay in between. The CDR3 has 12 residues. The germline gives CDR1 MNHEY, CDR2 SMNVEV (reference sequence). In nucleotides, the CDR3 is TGTGCCAGCAGTTTAAGTAGGGGGGAAGCTTTCTTT. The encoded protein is CASSLSRGEAFF.

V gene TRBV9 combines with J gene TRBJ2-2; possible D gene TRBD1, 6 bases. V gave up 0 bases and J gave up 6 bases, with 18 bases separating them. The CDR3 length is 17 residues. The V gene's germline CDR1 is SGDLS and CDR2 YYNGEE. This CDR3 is CASSVGIQGMGPGELFF. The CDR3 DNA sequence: TGTGCCAGCAGCGTAGGGATCCAGGGGATGGGCCCCGGGGAGCTGTTTTTT.

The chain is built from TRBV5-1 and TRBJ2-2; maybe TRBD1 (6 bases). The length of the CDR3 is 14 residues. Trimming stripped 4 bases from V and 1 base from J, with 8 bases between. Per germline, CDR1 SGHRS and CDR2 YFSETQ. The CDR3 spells CASSETGNTGELFF. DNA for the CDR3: TGCGCCAGCAGCGAGACAGGGAACACCGGGGAGCTGTTTTTT.

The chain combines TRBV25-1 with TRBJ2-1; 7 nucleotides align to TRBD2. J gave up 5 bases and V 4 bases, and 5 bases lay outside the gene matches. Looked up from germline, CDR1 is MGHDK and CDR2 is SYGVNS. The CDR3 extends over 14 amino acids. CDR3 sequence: CASSGWGGNNEQFF. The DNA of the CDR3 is TGTGCCAGCAGTGGTTGGGGGGGGAACAATGAGCAGTTCTTC.

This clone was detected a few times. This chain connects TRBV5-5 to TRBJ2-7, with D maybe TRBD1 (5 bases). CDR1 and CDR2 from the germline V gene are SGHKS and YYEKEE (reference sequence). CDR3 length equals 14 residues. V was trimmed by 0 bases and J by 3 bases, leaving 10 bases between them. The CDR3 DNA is TGTGCCAGCAGCTTGGGCAGGGCAGACTACGAGCAGTACTTC. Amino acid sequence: CASSLGRADYEQYF.

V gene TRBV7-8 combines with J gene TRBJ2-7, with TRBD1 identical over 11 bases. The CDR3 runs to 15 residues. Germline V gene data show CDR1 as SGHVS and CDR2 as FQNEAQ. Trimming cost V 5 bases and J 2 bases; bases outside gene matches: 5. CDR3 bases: TGTGCCAGCAGCACGACGGGACAGGGGGCCTACGAGCAGTACTTC. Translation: CASSTTGQGAYEQYF. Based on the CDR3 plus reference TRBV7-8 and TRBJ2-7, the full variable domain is GAGVSQSPRYKVAKRGQDVALRCDPISGHVSLFWYQQALGQGPEFLTYFQNEAQLDKSGLPSDRFFAERPEGSVSTLKIQRTQQEDSAVYLCASSTTGQGAYEQYFGPGTRLTVT.

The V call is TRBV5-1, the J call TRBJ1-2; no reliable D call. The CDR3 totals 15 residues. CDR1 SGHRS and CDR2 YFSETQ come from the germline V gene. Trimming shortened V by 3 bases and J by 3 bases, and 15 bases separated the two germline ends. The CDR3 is CASSSAAYLDYGYTF. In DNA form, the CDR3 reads TGCGCCAGCAGCTCAGCGGCGTATCTGGACTATGGCTACACCTTC.

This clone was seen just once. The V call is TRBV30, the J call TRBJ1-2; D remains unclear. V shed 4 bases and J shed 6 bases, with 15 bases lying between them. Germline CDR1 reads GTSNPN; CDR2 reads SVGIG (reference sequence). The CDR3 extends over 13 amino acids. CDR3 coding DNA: TGTGCCTGGATGTCGGGGAATGGGAATGGCTACACCTTC. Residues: CAWMSGNGNGYTF.

The CDR3 coding sequence is TGTGCCAGTAGTATATCGGGTGACAGGATCCGCACTGAAGCTTTCTTT. It encodes CASSISGDRIRTEAFF. The chain combines TRBV19 with TRBJ1-1; TRBD1 might be the D (6 bases). This CDR3 has 16 residues. The germline gives CDR1 LNHDA, CDR2 SQIVND (reference sequence). Trimming removed 2 bases from V and 4 bases from J, with 17 bases in between.

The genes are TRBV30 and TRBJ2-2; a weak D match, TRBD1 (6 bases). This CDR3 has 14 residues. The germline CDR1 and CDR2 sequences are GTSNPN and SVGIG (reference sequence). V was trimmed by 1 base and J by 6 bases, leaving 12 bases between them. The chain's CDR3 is CAWSALTGPGELFF. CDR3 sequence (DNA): TGTGCCTGGAGTGCCCTGACAGGTCCCGGGGAGCTGTTTTTT.

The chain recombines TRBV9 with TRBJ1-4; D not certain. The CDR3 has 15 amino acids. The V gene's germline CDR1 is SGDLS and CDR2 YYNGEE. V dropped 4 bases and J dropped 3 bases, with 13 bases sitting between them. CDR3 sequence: CASSPAGSSNEKLFF. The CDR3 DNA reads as TGTGCCAGCAGCCCAGCGGGGAGCTCTAATGAAAAACTGTTTTTT.

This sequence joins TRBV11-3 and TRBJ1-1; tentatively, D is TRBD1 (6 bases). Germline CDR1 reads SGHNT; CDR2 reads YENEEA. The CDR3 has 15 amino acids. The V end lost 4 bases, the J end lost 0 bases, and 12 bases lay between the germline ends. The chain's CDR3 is CASSSSGQMNTEAFF. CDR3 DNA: TGTGCCAGCAGCTCGTCGGGACAAATGAACACTGAAGCTTTCTTT.

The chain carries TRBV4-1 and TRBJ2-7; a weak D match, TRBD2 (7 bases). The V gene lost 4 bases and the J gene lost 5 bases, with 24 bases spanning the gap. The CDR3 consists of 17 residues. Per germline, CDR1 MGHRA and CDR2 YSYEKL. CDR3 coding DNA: TGCGCCAGCAGCCGAGGCGGGGGCTCTACTTTCCTCGACGAGCAGTACTTC. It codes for CASSRGGGSTFLDEQYF.

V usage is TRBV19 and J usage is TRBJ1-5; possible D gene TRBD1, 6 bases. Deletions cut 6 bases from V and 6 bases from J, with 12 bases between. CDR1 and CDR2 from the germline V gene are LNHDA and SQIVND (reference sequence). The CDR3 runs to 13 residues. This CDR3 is CASRTGWGQPQHF. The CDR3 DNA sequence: TGTGCCAGTAGAACAGGGTGGGGTCAGCCCCAGCATTTT.

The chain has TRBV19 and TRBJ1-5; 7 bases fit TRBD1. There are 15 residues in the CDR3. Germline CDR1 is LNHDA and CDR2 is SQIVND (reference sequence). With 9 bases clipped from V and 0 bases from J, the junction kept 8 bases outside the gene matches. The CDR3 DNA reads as TGTGCCAGCGGACAGGACCCTTATAGCAATCAGCCCCAGCATTTT. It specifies CASGQDPYSNQPQHF.

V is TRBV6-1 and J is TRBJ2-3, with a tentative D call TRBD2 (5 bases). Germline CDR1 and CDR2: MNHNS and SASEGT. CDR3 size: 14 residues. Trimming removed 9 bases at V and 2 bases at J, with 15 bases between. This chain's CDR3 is CASTRGPNTDTQYF. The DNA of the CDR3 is TGTGCCAGTACGAGAGGGCCGAACACAGATACGCAGTATTTT.

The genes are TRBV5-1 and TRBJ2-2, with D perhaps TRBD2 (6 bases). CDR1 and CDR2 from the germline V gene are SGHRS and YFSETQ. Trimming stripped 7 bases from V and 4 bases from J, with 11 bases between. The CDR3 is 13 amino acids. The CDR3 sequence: CASEFGSTGELFF. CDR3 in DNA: TGCGCCAGCGAGTTCGGGAGCACCGGGGAGCTGTTTTTT. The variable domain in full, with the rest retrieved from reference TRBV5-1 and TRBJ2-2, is KAGVTQTPRYLIKTRGQQVTLSCSPISGHRSVSWYQQTPGQGLQFLFEYFSETQRNKGNFPGRFSGRQFSNSRSEMNVSTLELGDSALYLCASEFGSTGELFFGEGSRLTVL.

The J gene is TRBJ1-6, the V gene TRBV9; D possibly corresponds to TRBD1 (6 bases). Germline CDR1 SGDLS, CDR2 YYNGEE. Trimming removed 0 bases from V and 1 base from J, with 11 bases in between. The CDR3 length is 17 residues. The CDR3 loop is CASSVGQERSYNSPLHF. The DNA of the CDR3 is TGTGCCAGCAGCGTAGGACAGGAAAGATCCTATAATTCACCCCTCCACTTT.

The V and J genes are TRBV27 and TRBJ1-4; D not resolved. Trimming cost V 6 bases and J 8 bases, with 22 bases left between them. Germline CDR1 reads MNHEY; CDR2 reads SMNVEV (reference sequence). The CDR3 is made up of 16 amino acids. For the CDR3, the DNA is TGTGCCAGCAGCTTGATGAGCCCCTTCGGCGGGGAAAAACTGTTTTTT. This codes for CASSLMSPFGGEKLFF.

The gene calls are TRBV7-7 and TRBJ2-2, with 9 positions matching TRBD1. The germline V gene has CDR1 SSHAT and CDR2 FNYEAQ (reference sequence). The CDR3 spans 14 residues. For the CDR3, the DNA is TGTGCTAGTAGACAGGGGGCGAACACCGGGGAGCTGTTTTTT. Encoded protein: CASRQGANTGELFF.

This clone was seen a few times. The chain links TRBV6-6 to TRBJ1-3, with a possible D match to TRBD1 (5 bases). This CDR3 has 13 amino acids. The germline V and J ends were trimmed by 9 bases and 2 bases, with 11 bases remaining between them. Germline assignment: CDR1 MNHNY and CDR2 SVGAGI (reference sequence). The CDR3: CASRGTAGNTIYF. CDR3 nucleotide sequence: TGTGCCAGTCGCGGGACGGCTGGAAACACCATATATTTT.

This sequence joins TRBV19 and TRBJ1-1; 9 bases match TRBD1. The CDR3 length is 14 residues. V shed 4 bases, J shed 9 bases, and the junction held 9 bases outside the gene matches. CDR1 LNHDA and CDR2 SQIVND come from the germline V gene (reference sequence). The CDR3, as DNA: TGTGCCAGTAGTAAGTCGCGGGACAGGGTAAAAGCTTTCTTT. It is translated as CASSKSRDRVKAFF.

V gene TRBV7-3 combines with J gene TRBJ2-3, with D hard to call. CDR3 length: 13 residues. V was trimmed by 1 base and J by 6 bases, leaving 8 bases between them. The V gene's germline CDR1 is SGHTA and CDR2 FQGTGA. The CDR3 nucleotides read TGTGCCAGCAGCTTAAAAACTGCGGATACGCAGTATTTT. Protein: CASSLKTADTQYF.

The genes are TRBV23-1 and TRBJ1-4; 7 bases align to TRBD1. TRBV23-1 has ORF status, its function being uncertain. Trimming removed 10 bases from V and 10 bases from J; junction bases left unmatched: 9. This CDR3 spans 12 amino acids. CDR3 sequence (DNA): TGCGCCAACGGGACAGAGATCAGAAAACTGTTTTTT. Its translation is CANGTEIRKLFF.

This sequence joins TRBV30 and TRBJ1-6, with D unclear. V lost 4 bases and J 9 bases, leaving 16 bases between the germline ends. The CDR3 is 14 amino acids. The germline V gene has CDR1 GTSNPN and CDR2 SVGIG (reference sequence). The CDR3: CAWMKESSGSPLHF. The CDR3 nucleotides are TGTGCCTGGATGAAAGAAAGCTCGGGTTCACCCCTCCACTTT.